Described below is a single T cell receptor beta chain sequence and its context. No antigen is known for it. Losses at the gene ends were 6 bases for V and 6 bases for J; bases not matched to a gene: 5. Looked up from germline, CDR1 is SQVTM and CDR2 is ANQGSEA. This CDR3 spans 14 amino acids. This sample is drawn from a study of shared clonotypes between healthy human individuals. Under the authors' procedure: ImmunoSEQ sequences covered only the junction and lacked quality scores; filtering therefore differed. Repertoires were generated with immunoSEQ multiplex PCR, while TCRdb's copy carries only in-frame clones and drops some. That table gives V, J and clone size, and the DNA gave D and trimming. Of a few hundred thousand clones listed, 50% to 75% are singletons. Study outcomes and limitations: Sharing of clonotypes among donors was expected to vary with sequencing depth.

The sequenced material came from memory CD4+ T cells sorted from blood. The sample's subset: CD45RA-negative fraction. The receptor was isolated from a man aged 30 to 45 in good health. The chain couples TRBV29-1 to TRBJ2-2; 12 bases are shared with TRBD1. CDR3 nucleotides: TGCAGCGTGGGACAGGGGGCTTTTGCCGGGGAGCTGTTTTTT. This translates into CSVGQGAFAGELFF.